What follows are 26 T cell receptor beta chains derived from one specimen sequenced in a study of spatial heterogeneity in lung cancer. The time point was: blood at routine non-recurrence follow-up after resection. TCRdb re-derived calls from the 5' RACE reads in MiXCR, one entry per CDR3 protein. The sample includes approximately 93,000 distinct CDR3 sequences, roughly a fifth of them seen just once. Here the sequenced sample was PBMCs, taken at follow-up. The receptors shown here come from a male donor with early-stage non-small cell lung cancer.

This clonotype was seen more than once but under ten times. This chain joins TRBV12-5 and TRBJ2-1, with unresolved D. Trimming stripped 6 bases from V and 6 bases from J, with 21 bases between. CDR1 and CDR2 (germline): LGHNT, FRNRAP. The CDR3 length is 16 residues. The CDR3 loop is CASGHTQPQRGNEQFF. As DNA, the CDR3 is TGTGCTAGTGGACACACCCAGCCCCAACGAGGCAATGAGCAGTTCTTC.

This clonotype was seen only a few times. This sequence joins TRBV20-1 and TRBJ2-1; the D gene is possibly TRBD1 (6 bases). Germline V CDR1 and CDR2: DFQATT, SNEGSKA (reference sequence). The CDR3 loop spans 11 amino acids. The V and J ends lost 5 bases and 5 bases respectively, with 7 bases between them. CDR3 bases: TGCAGTGCTCGGGACAACAATGAGCAGTTCTTC. Translated: CSARDNNEQFF.

As to this clonotype: Its ends do not fully match the called genes, so a read error is possible. The J gene is TRBJ2-3, the V gene TRBV12-3 or TRBV12-4, with D maybe TRBD1 (5 bases). CDR3 size: 14 residues. The CDR3 bases are TGTGCCAGCACTTTAGGGGTTGGCACAGATACGCAGTATTTT. Translation gives CASTLGVGTDTQYF.

The chain uses TRBV6-6 and TRBJ2-3; the D call may be TRBD1 or TRBD2 (5 bases each). The V gene's germline CDR1 is MNHNY and CDR2 SVGAGI (reference sequence). Trimming removed 0 bases from V and 2 bases from J, with 9 bases in between. CDR3 length equals 15 residues. DNA for the CDR3: TGTGCCAGCAGTTACTCGGGACCACACACAGATACGCAGTATTTT. Amino acid sequence: CASSYSGPHTDTQYF.

This rearrangement joins TRBV5-6 to TRBJ2-7; D is uncertain. Trimming removed 1 base from V and 0 bases from J, with 11 bases in between. The germline V gene has CDR1 SGHDT and CDR2 YYEEEE. The CDR3 is 15 residues long. The CDR3 region has the DNA TGTGCCAGCAGCTTGAGTCAGGTCCCCTCCTACGAGCAGTACGTC. This codes for CASSLSQVPSYEQYV.

The gene calls are TRBV5-1 and TRBJ2-7, with D possibly being TRBD2 (5 bases). CDR3 length: 13 residues. The germline V gene has CDR1 SGHRS and CDR2 YFSETQ. Between the trimmed V and J ends, which lost 0 bases and 3 bases, there was a span of 7 bases. The CDR3 reads CASSLGRSYEQYF. CDR3 sequence (DNA): TGCGCCAGCAGCTTGGGGAGGAGCTACGAGCAGTACTTC.

V usage is TRBV5-4 and J usage is TRBJ2-5; D not resolved. Germline V gene data show CDR1 as SGHNT and CDR2 as YYREEE (reference sequence). This CDR3 is 13 amino acids long. V was pared by 1 base and J by 7 bases, with 11 bases between. The CDR3 DNA reads as TGTGCCAGCAGCTTGCAGCCCTCAGGGACCCAGTACTTC. It encodes CASSLQPSGTQYF.

The chain combines TRBV3-1 with TRBJ2-7, with TRBD1 identical over 9 bases. V was pared by 3 bases and J by 6 bases, with 6 bases of the junction left unmatched. Germline V gene data show CDR1 as LGHDT and CDR2 as YNNKEL (reference sequence). This CDR3 is 14 amino acids long. CDR3 residues: CASSHRDRVREQYF. In DNA form, the CDR3 reads TGTGCCAGCAGCCACCGGGACAGGGTACGCGAGCAGTACTTC.

This chain links TRBV6-7 with TRBJ2-2; 7 bases match TRBD1. TRBV6-7 is known as an ORF, though its function is uncertain. This CDR3 is built from 15 residues. J gave up 0 bases and V 6 bases, and 4 bases lay outside the gene matches. For the CDR3, the DNA is TGTGCCAGCAGCATCACAGGGGCGAACACCGGGGAGCTGTTTTTT. Its protein is CASSITGANTGELFF.

The genes are TRBV6-6 and TRBJ2-1, with 10 bases lining up with TRBD2. The CDR3 length is 15 residues. Per germline, CDR1 MNHNY and CDR2 SVGAGI (reference sequence). The trim removed 2 bases at V and 9 bases at J, leaving 7 bases unmatched. The CDR3 here is CASSYAAGGRGEQFF. The DNA of the CDR3 is TGTGCCAGCAGTTACGCAGCGGGAGGGCGCGGTGAGCAGTTCTTC.

This clonotype was recorded a few times. The CDR3 nucleotides read TGTGCCATCAGTTCAGGGAAGGAGGGTGAAAAACTGTTTTTT. This translates into CAISSGKEGEKLFF. The chain couples TRBV10-3 to TRBJ1-4; a possible D gene is TRBD1 (5 bases). The CDR3 extends over 14 amino acids. CDR1 ENHRY and CDR2 SYGVKD come from the germline V gene. Between the trimmed V and J ends, which lost 5 bases and 7 bases, there was a span of 14 bases.

This clonotype has a handful of counts. The chain joins TRBV29-1 to TRBJ2-5; TRBD1 might be the D (6 bases). The CDR3 spans 15 residues. V shed 5 bases and J shed 3 bases, with 19 bases lying between them. Germline V gene data show CDR1 as SQVTM and CDR2 as ANQGSEA. CDR3 loop: CSVPKSGTYKETQYF. In nucleotides, the CDR3 is TGCAGCGTTCCGAAATCCGGGACATATAAAGAGACCCAGTACTTC.

The chain recombines TRBV24-1 with TRBJ2-1; 9 bases agree with TRBD2. The V and J ends lost 5 bases and 7 bases, in that order; junction bases with no gene match: 8. CDR1 and CDR2 (germline): KGHDR, SFDVKD. The CDR3 length is 15 residues. The CDR3 loop reads CATSVGIAGVNEQFF. In DNA, the CDR3 is TGTGCCACCAGTGTAGGAATAGCGGGAGTTAATGAGCAGTTCTTC.

The sample holds many counts of this clonotype. The genes are TRBV4-3 and TRBJ2-6; no firm D call. V dropped 0 bases and J dropped 0 bases, with 15 bases sitting between them. From germline, CDR1 is LGHNA and CDR2 YSLEER. The CDR3 is 19 residues long. The DNA for the CDR3 is TGCGCCAGCAGCCAAGATCGCGTGACACAGTTCTCTGGGGCCAACGTCCTGACTTTC. Translating it yields CASSQDRVTQFSGANVLTF.

This sequence joins TRBV7-3 and TRBJ2-1; D gene unclear. From germline, CDR1 is SGHTA and CDR2 FQGTGA. Between the trimmed V and J ends, which lost 5 bases and 4 bases, there was a span of 12 bases. This CDR3 is 14 amino acids long. The CDR3: CASSPDGAYNEQFF. The CDR3 coding sequence is TGTGCCAGCAGCCCTGACGGAGCTTACAATGAGCAGTTCTTC.

The chain recombines TRBV19 with TRBJ2-1; D assignment may be TRBD1 or TRBD2 (5 bases each). The CDR3 has 16 amino acids. V was trimmed by 6 bases and J by 1 base, leaving 16 bases between them. Germline V gene data show CDR1 as LNHDA and CDR2 as SQIVND (reference sequence). CDR3 sequence: CASRVPGSGSYNEQFF. The CDR3 DNA is TGTGCCAGTAGGGTGCCAGGGTCGGGGTCCTACAATGAGCAGTTCTTC.

This clonotype was detected many times. V gene TRBV13 combines with J gene TRBJ2-2, with D uncertain. Germline assignment: CDR1 PRHDT and CDR2 FYEKMQ (reference sequence). Trimming took off 8 bases at V and 5 bases at J, with 12 bases between the two ends. The CDR3 sequence is 13 residues long. CDR3 region: CASLLRGTGELFF. CDR3 DNA: TGTGCCAGCCTCCTTCGAGGTACCGGGGAGCTGTTTTTT.

In this sample, this clonotype turned up a few times. This chain uses TRBV18 with TRBJ2-7; 10 bases align to TRBD1. Germline trimming cut 5 bases from V and 6 bases from J; bases unmatched to any gene: 4. Germline V gives CDR1 KGHSH, CDR2 LQKENI. The CDR3 spans 13 residues. The CDR3 bases are TGTGCCAGCTCAGCGGACAGGGGGGGCGAGCAGTACGTC. As protein: CASSADRGGEQYV.

A single count supports this clonotype. V is TRBV5-1 and J is TRBJ1-5, with TRBD1 matching 7 bases. The CDR3 is made up of 14 amino acids. Germline-derived CDR1 and CDR2 are SGHRS and YFSETQ. After removal of 4 bases from V and 3 bases from J, the junction contained 4 bases not matched to a gene. CDR3 region: CASSLTGYNQPQHF. The CDR3 DNA reads as TGCGCCAGCAGCCTGACAGGGTACAATCAGCCCCAGCATTTT.

The genes are TRBV3-1 and TRBJ2-7; D gene unclear. Germline assignment: CDR1 LGHDT and CDR2 YNNKEL (reference sequence). Trimming stripped 2 bases from V and 1 base from J, with 12 bases between. This CDR3 is 15 amino acids long. The CDR3 nucleotides read TGTGCCAGCAGCCAACTCCCCCTGCCTTCCTACGAGCAGTACGTC. This gives the protein CASSQLPLPSYEQYV.

This sequence joins TRBV7-2 and TRBJ1-1; D is possibly TRBD1 (5 bases). Trimming left V 4 bases short and J 0 bases short, with 12 bases between. The CDR3 is 15 amino acids. Germline-derived CDR1 and CDR2 are SGHTA and FQGNSA. The CDR3 sequence: CASSSIQDLNTEAFF. In DNA form, the CDR3 reads TGTGCCAGCAGCTCGATACAGGATTTGAACACTGAAGCTTTCTTT.

This clonotype occurred a few times. The chain combines TRBV29-1 with TRBJ1-5; 9 positions match TRBD1. The junction had 4 bases not matched to a gene; V was cut back by 6 bases and J by 4 bases. The CDR3 covers 13 residues. The germline V gene encodes CDR1 SQVTM and CDR2 ANQGSEA. CDR3 in DNA: TGCAGCGTCTTGACAGGGGGAAATCAGCCCCAGCATTTT. Encoded protein: CSVLTGGNQPQHF.

This clonotype was recorded once. V gene TRBV20-1 combines with J gene TRBJ2-3; D not resolved. V shed 3 bases and J shed 5 bases, with 9 bases lying between them. From germline, CDR1 is DFQATT and CDR2 SNEGSKA (reference sequence). The CDR3 loop spans 12 amino acids. The CDR3 reads CSARVVGDTQYF. The CDR3, as DNA: TGCAGTGCTAGGGTGGTGGGAGATACGCAGTATTTT.

This chain connects TRBV6-2 or TRBV6-3 to TRBJ2-1, with D perhaps being TRBD1 or TRBD2 (5 bases each). The CDR3 loop spans 13 amino acids. The V gene's germline CDR1 is MNHEY and CDR2 SVGEGT. V was shortened by 11 bases and J by 8 bases, with 19 bases between the two germline ends. The CDR3 loop is CACWDALEDEQFF. DNA for the CDR3: TGTGCCTGCTGGGACGCGCTGGAGGATGAGCAGTTCTTC.

Written as DNA, the CDR3 is TGTGCCAGTAGGGAGGGGGACGACAATCAGCCCCAGCATTTT. This gives the protein CASREGDDNQPQHF. The rearrangement links TRBV6-5 to TRBJ1-5; D might be TRBD1 (6 bases). CDR1 MNHEY and CDR2 SVGAGI come from the germline V gene. This CDR3 has 14 residues. The V end lost 9 bases, the J end lost 3 bases, and 15 bases lay between the germline ends.

CDR3 nucleotide sequence: TGCAGCGGGAGTCAGGGCTACAGCTACGAGCAGTACTTC. Translating gives CSGSQGYSYEQYF. The V gene is TRBV29-1, the J gene TRBJ2-7; D possibly corresponds to TRBD1 (5 bases). Trimming pared 7 bases from V and 3 bases from J, leaving 16 bases between. The CDR3 covers 13 residues. CDR1 and CDR2 (germline): SQVTM, ANQGSEA.